This entry describes one TCR beta chain. These data are taken from a study of T cell responses to AZD1222 COVID-19 vaccine. The CDR3 is 14 residues long. CDR1 and CDR2 (germline): SGHTA, FQGNSA. Unmatched junction bases numbered 7, after V lost 5 bases and J lost 5 bases. Measured with immunoSEQ multiplex PCR; TCRdb has only the in-frame clones, and not every one. In the table there are fewer than 110,000 clones, approximately 90% of which are singletons. This sequence was found in an adult in good health. The sample was peripheral blood, taken on day 0 of AZD1222 vaccination. V is TRBV7-2 and J is TRBJ1-1; TRBD1 matches 8 bases. The CDR3: CASSQGAWETEAFF. For the CDR3, the DNA is TGTGCCAGCAGCCAGGGGGCGTGGGAAACTGAAGCTTTCTTT.